Listed here is a single T cell receptor (beta chain). The antigen is not known. These data come from a study of cytomegalovirus exposure and HLA in healthy donors. Overall study: The study's early data release held about 77 million unique TCRs from HLA-typed donors.

Both 60 Vbeta primers and 13 Jbeta primers went into the PCR. TCRdb's table, derived via immunoSEQ multiplex PCR, lists solely in-frame clones and lacks some. The sample records 95,000 to 150,000 clones, more than 60% being singletons. V lost 1 base, J lost 4 bases, and 4 bases stayed unmatched. This CDR3 region has 15 residues. Germline CDR1 and CDR2: SGHRS and YFSETQ. Study-level points and caveats: Confirmation was obtained in vitro that a few CMV-associated chains are specific for CMV antigens. From TCR beta sequences, most subjects' HLA-A and HLA-B alleles were reportedly predicted accurately.

The chain has TRBV5-1 and TRBJ2-2; 7 nucleotides line up with TRBD2. The sample was PBMCs. The receptor comes from a woman aged 45-65 years in good health and CMV-seropositive. CDR3 loop: CASSLTSAGTGELFF. The CDR3 DNA is TGCGCCAGCAGCTTGACTAGCGCGGGCACCGGGGAGCTGTTTTTT.